The 5 T cell receptor beta chains below all came from one sample that was sequenced in a study of CD8 T cells in ankylosing spondylitis. Study-level results: What appeared characteristic of ankylosing spondylitis blood was a TCR beta motif of several highly homologous variants.

One entry per CDR3 protein results from TCRdb running MiXCR on the 5' RACE reads. The table lists hundreds of thousands of distinct CDR3 sequences, roughly 26% of them singletons. These receptors have no identified antigens. Sequencing used blood, either unsorted or a sorted T cell fraction (not recorded which). The receptors derive from a male donor with ankylosing spondylitis.

This clonotype was observed a handful of times. The chain couples TRBV20-1 to TRBJ2-2; 9 nucleotides agree with TRBD1. Per germline, CDR1 DFQATT and CDR2 SNEGSKA (reference sequence). This CDR3 contains 15 residues. The V gene end was trimmed by 2 bases and the J gene end by 3 bases; junction bases not matched to a gene: 4. The CDR3 region is CSARTGGAYTGELFF. The CDR3 bases are TGCAGTGCTAGAACAGGGGGCGCGTACACCGGGGAGCTGTTTTTT.

This clonotype came up a few times. The rearrangement uses TRBV4-2 and TRBJ2-5; no firm D call. Trimming removed 3 bases from V and 5 bases from J, with 10 bases in between. CDR3 length: 13 residues. Germline values: CDR1 LGHNA, CDR2 YNFKEQ. The CDR3 spells CASSQSGRETQYF. In nucleotides, the CDR3 is TGTGCCAGCAGCCAGAGTGGCCGGGAGACCCAGTACTTC.

This clonotype was counted between two and nine times. The V gene is TRBV24-1, the J gene TRBJ2-5; either TRBD1 or TRBD2 may supply D (5 bases each). The germline CDR1 and CDR2 sequences are KGHDR and SFDVKD. V dropped 7 bases and J dropped 4 bases, with 12 bases sitting between them. CDR3 length: 13 amino acids. CDR3 sequence (DNA): TGTGCCACCAGCCTAGCTGGGGCAGAGACCCAGTACTTC. It codes for CATSLAGAETQYF.

This chain connects TRBV18 to TRBJ2-5; 8 bases are a match to TRBD1. CDR3 length equals 14 residues. The junction had 5 bases not matched to a gene; V was cut back by 3 bases and J by 5 bases. Looked up from germline, CDR1 is KGHSH and CDR2 is LQKENI. The CDR3 bases are TGTGCCAGCTCACCGGACAGGGCAGGGGAGACCCAGTACTTC. Translating gives CASSPDRAGETQYF.

This chain joins TRBV7-2 and TRBJ2-1; 13 bases line up with TRBD2. CDR1 SGHTA and CDR2 FQGNSA come from the germline V gene. The CDR3 is 15 residues long. J lost 9 bases, V lost 3 bases, and 5 bases had no gene match. CDR3 sequence: CASSLTSGRFSEQFF. The CDR3 DNA follows: TGTGCCAGCAGCTTGACTAGCGGGAGGTTCAGTGAGCAGTTCTTC.